The subject of this entry is one T cell receptor (beta chain). The antigen remains unidentified. These data belong to a study of T cells in tumors after PD-1 blockade. General observations from the study: Blood contained 40% to 50% of the tumor's TCR clonotypes.

This table comes from immunoSEQ multiplex PCR, and its TCRdb copy is limited to in-frame clones, with some not included. The data show 50,000 to 75,000 clones, approximately 74% seen once. Per germline, CDR1 MNHEY and CDR2 SVGAGI. CDR3 length equals 13 residues. V was trimmed by 10 bases and J by 0 bases, leaving 10 bases between them. Genomic DNA template from tumor biopsies or peripheral blood, about 600 ng to 6,004 ng input. The J gene is TRBJ2-1, the V gene TRBV6-5; D unclear. The material was PBMCs, obtained after anti-PD-1 treatment. The sequence was collected from a human donor with basal cell carcinoma. CDR3 coding DNA: TGTGCCATCCAGGCAGACTCCTACAATGAGCAGTTCTTC. Its translation: CAIQADSYNEQFF.